The 19 T cell receptor beta chains listed next were all sequenced from one sample in a study of CD8+ T cells in alopecia areata. Sequencing relied on a cDNA template that was reverse transcribed from extracted RNA. The assay was immunoSEQ multiplex PCR, and TCRdb's table has in-frame clones only and misses some. The sample lists approximately 150,000 clones; 55% were seen once. Sequencing input: CD4+ T cells sorted from blood. These receptors came from a human donor in good health.

This chain links TRBV25-1 with TRBJ1-4, with D uncertain. V dropped 2 bases and J dropped 4 bases, with 11 bases sitting between them. CDR3 length: 15 amino acids. Germline V gene data show CDR1 as MGHDK and CDR2 as SYGVNS. The CDR3 DNA follows: TGTGCCAGCAGTGAAGCGGCAGGCGTTAATGAAAAACTGTTTTTT. It translates to CASSEAAGVNEKLFF. The whole variable domain, remainder taken from reference TRBV25-1 and TRBJ1-4, is EADIYQTPRYLVIGTGKKITLECSQTMGHDKMYWYQQDPGMELHLIHYSYGVNSTEKGDLSSESTVSRIRTEHFPLTLESARPSHTSQYLCASSEAAGVNEKLFFGSGTQLSVL.

The chain joins TRBV2 to TRBJ1-2; weak D call: TRBD1 (6 bases). This CDR3 spans 14 amino acids. Germline CDR1 reads SNHLY; CDR2 reads FYNNEI. The V end lost 6 bases, the J end lost 5 bases, and 16 bases lay between the germline ends. CDR3 nucleotides: TGTGCCAGCAGCTCCCAACAGGGAAGATATGGCTACACCTTC. Protein: CASSSQQGRYGYTF.

CDR3 amino acids: CASSLELGGTEAFF. The CDR3 DNA is TGTGCCAGCAGCTTAGAATTGGGAGGCACTGAAGCTTTCTTT. The chain uses TRBV7-2 and TRBJ1-1; D ambiguous. Germline-derived CDR1 and CDR2 are SGHTA and FQGNSA. V was clipped by 1 base and J by 4 bases, with 10 bases between them. This CDR3 is 14 amino acids long.

This clone was seen a few times. The CDR3 bases are TGTGCCAGCAGTGTACGGACAGGGTCCTCCTACGAGCAGTACTTC. Its translation is CASSVRTGSSYEQYF. The chain has TRBV27 and TRBJ2-7, with 8 bases lining up with TRBD1. Germline V gene lookup returns CDR1 MNHEY and CDR2 SMNVEV (reference sequence). This CDR3 has 15 residues. The ends lost 5 bases at V and 0 bases at J; junction bases unmatched: 6.

This chain connects TRBV6-6 to TRBJ1-5; a weak D match, TRBD1 (5 bases). Germline CDR1 is MNHNY and CDR2 is SVGAGI (reference sequence). This CDR3 spans 15 amino acids. Trimming took 6 bases from V and 0 from J, leaving 12 bases between them. The CDR3 DNA follows: TGTGCCAGCAGCCTGACAGAATATAGCAATCAGCCCCAGCATTTT. This codes for CASSLTEYSNQPQHF.

V and J are TRBV30 and TRBJ1-2; D remains ambiguous. Trimming pared 7 bases from V and 3 bases from J, leaving 12 bases between. Germline-derived CDR1 and CDR2 are GTSNPN and SVGIG (reference sequence). This CDR3 comprises 12 residues. CDR3 DNA: TGTGCCTTGACTCCCCGCGACTATGGCTACACCTTC. Its protein product is CALTPRDYGYTF.

This clone was recorded a few times. V gene TRBV5-1 combines with J gene TRBJ2-1; 7 nucleotides agree with TRBD2. CDR3 size: 16 residues. Trimming cost V 1 base and J 3 bases; bases outside gene matches: 7. The germline V gene encodes CDR1 SGHRS and CDR2 YFSETQ. The DNA for the CDR3 is TGCGCCAGCAGCTTGATCCCTAGCGGAGTCTACAATGAGCAGTTCTTC. This encodes CASSLIPSGVYNEQFF.

The chain couples TRBV7-2 to TRBJ2-3; 8 positions match TRBD2. This CDR3 contains 15 residues. V was pared by 5 bases and J by 4 bases, with 8 bases of the junction left unmatched. CDR1 SGHTA and CDR2 FQGNSA come from the germline V gene. This CDR3 reads CASSRIAGSADTQYF. CDR3 nucleotides: TGTGCCAGCAGCCGAATAGCGGGAAGTGCAGATACGCAGTATTTT.

J is TRBJ1-5 and V is TRBV29-1; the D gene is possibly TRBD1 (6 bases). Per germline, CDR1 SQVTM and CDR2 ANQGSEA. Trimming pared 3 bases from V and 3 bases from J, leaving 12 bases between. The CDR3 covers 14 residues. The CDR3 nucleotides read TGCAGCGTTGATGCTGGGGGCGTCAATCAGCCCCAGCATTTT. Amino acids: CSVDAGGVNQPQHF.

This chain uses TRBV6-5 with TRBJ1-3; TRBD1 might be the D (5 bases). The CDR3 totals 14 residues. Germline lookup yields CDR1 MNHEY and CDR2 SVGAGI. V lost 6 bases, J lost 5 bases, and 14 bases lay in between. The CDR3 DNA is TGTGCCAGCAGGTCGCCGGGACTCAGAAACACCATATATTTT. The encoded protein is CASRSPGLRNTIYF.

J is TRBJ1-1 and V is TRBV4-1; D remains unclear. V lost 2 bases and J 1 base, leaving 8 bases between the germline ends. This CDR3 is built from 14 residues. The V gene's germline CDR1 is MGHRA and CDR2 YSYEKL. The DNA of the CDR3 is TGCGCCAGCAGCCAACCAGCTGCGAACACTGAAGCTTTCTTT. Translated: CASSQPAANTEAFF.

This clone was seen just once. The V call is TRBV29-1, the J call TRBJ2-1, with 10 bases that match TRBD1. The CDR3 is 15 residues long. V shed 4 bases and J 7 bases; nucleotides not matched to a gene: 10. From germline, CDR1 is SQVTM and CDR2 ANQGSEA. CDR3 bases: TGCAGCGTTGTCCCCGGGACAGGGGTGATAAATGAGCAGTTCTTC. This codes for CSVVPGTGVINEQFF.

This clone showed up just a few times. J is TRBJ2-6 and V is TRBV29-1, with D perhaps assigned TRBD1 or TRBD2 (6 bases each). V dropped 6 bases and J dropped 4 bases, with 13 bases sitting between them. This CDR3 is built from 14 residues. Germline lookup yields CDR1 SQVTM and CDR2 ANQGSEA. The chain's CDR3 is CSVSGEAGANVLTF. The DNA of the CDR3 is TGCAGCGTATCAGGGGAGGCCGGGGCCAACGTCCTGACTTTC.

This sequence joins TRBV30 and TRBJ1-2, with D tentatively TRBD1 (6 bases). Germline CDR1 GTSNPN, CDR2 SVGIG (reference sequence). V was trimmed by 5 bases and J by 4 bases, leaving 8 bases between them. The CDR3 spans 11 residues. The DNA for the CDR3 is TGTGCCTGGGTACAGGGCTATGGCTACACCTTC. This codes for CAWVQGYGYTF.

The chain couples TRBV11-2 to TRBJ1-2; D call uncertain. Trimming stripped 0 bases from V and 3 bases from J, with 8 bases between. CDR3 length equals 14 residues. CDR1 and CDR2 from the germline V gene are SGHAT and FQNNGV. CDR3 nucleotide sequence: TGTGCCAGCAGCTTAGACGTCCAGGACTATGGCTACACCTTC. It encodes CASSLDVQDYGYTF.

In this sample, this clone turned up a few times. The J gene is TRBJ1-4, the V gene TRBV4-1, with TRBD1 matching over 7 bases. Germline CDR1 MGHRA, CDR2 YSYEKL. This CDR3 contains 13 residues. Trimming removed 4 bases from V and 8 bases from J; junction bases left unmatched: 4. DNA for the CDR3: TGCGCCAGCAGCCGGACAGGAAACGAAAAACTGTTTTTT. Translated, it gives CASSRTGNEKLFF.

This clone appeared many times. The chain carries TRBV5-6 and TRBJ2-2; TRBD2 agrees at 9 bases. V dropped 1 base and J dropped 7; count of bases not matched to a gene: 8. The germline V gene has CDR1 SGHDT and CDR2 YYEEEE. CDR3 size: 16 residues. The CDR3 protein is CASSLWAGGPGGELFF. The DNA of the CDR3 is TGTGCCAGCAGCTTGTGGGCGGGAGGGCCCGGCGGGGAGCTGTTTTTT. The complete variable domain, with remaining parts taken from reference TRBV5-6 and TRBJ2-2, reads DAGVTQSPTHLIKTRGQQVTLRCSPKSGHDTVSWYQQALGQGPQFIFQYYEEEERQRGNFPDRFSGHQFPNYSSELNVNALLLGDSALYLCASSLWAGGPGGELFFGEGSRLTVL.

This chain connects TRBV7-9 to TRBJ2-1, with unresolved D. This CDR3 region has 17 residues. Between the trimmed V and J ends, which lost 5 bases and 0 bases, there was a span of 17 bases. CDR1 SEHNR and CDR2 FQNEAQ come from the germline V gene (reference sequence). CDR3 DNA sequence: TGTGCCAGCAGCGCCCGACTGGCTGTGAGCTCCTACAATGAGCAGTTCTTC. The encoded protein is CASSARLAVSSYNEQFF.

The chain combines TRBV29-1 with TRBJ1-1; D is possibly TRBD1 (5 bases). The CDR3 consists of 13 residues. Trimming left V 8 bases short and J 1 base short, with 14 bases between. Germline CDR1 SQVTM, CDR2 ANQGSEA. CDR3 in DNA: TGCAGCTTCAAACAGGCCGGGAACACTGAAGCTTTCTTT. Translated: CSFKQAGNTEAFF.